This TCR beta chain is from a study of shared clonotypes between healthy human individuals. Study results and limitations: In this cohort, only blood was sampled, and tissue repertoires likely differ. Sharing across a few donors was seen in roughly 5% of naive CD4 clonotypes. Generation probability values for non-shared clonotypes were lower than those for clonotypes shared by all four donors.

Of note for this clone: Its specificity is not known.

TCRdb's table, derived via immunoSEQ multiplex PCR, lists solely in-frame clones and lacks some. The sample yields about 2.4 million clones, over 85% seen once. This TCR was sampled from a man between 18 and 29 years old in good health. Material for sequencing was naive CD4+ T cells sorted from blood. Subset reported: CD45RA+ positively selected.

This CDR3 reads CASSYPGTLNTEAFF. CDR3 coding DNA: TGTGCCAGCAGTTACCCCGGGACACTTAACACTGAAGCTTTCTTT. J is TRBJ1-1 and V is TRBV6-6; TRBD1 is a possible D gene (6 bases). CDR3 length: 15 amino acids. Trimming took 2 bases from V and 2 from J, leaving 12 bases between them. The germline CDR1 and CDR2 sequences are MNHNY and SVGAGI (reference sequence).